This T cell receptor beta chain was sequenced for a study of breast tumors, draining lymph nodes, adjacent tissues. Samples came from axillary lymph nodes draining the breast cancer. Each CDR3 protein gets one entry after TCRdb re-called the multiplex PCR reads with MiXCR. This sample has about 89,000 distinct CDR3 sequences; roughly 30% occur once, and the top ten carry roughly 7.3%. This CDR3 is built from 14 residues. V shed 2 bases and J shed 4 bases, with 12 bases lying between them. Germline values: CDR1 MGHRA, CDR2 YSYEKL. Material for sequencing was axillary lymph node tissue. The sequence was obtained from a female donor with breast cancer. Some clones in this sample may be carry-over from other donors' samples. The chain carries TRBV4-1 and TRBJ2-7; D gene uncertain. CDR3 bases: TGCGCCAGCAGCCAAAACAAGTTGGGGTACGAGCAGTACTTC. Its translation is CASSQNKLGYEQYF.